Listed below are T cell receptor beta chains from one sample, sequenced in a study of blood T cell repertoires in COVID-19. Here immunoSEQ multiplex PCR was the method, and the copy in TCRdb shows in-frame clones only, minus some. The data hold approximately 240,000 clones, with roughly 87% observed a single time. Sequenced sample: PBMCs or T cells enriched from blood (not recorded which). These receptors all stem from a woman aged 25 to 39 with acute COVID-19. CDR3s include the opening cysteine and the closing phenylalanine or tryptophan. Fields, in order: V gene, D gene, J gene, clone size, CDR3 DNA, CDR3 protein. A D gene is named only where the DNA matches it firmly. Clone size is shown for a subset of rows, as once, few, many or a class of expanded clone.

>TRBV30|TRBD1|TRBJ1-4|-
TGTGCCTGGAGCGACGGCAGGGGGCGGGAAAAACTGTTTTTT
CAWSDGRGREKLFF
>TRBV5-5|-|TRBJ2-3|-
TGTGCCACCCAATTGGGGGGGCGCGATACGCAGTATTTT
CATQLGGRDTQYF
>TRBV29-1|-|TRBJ2-1|-
TGCAGCCTGGGAGTAGTTCCAGGCCATGAGCAGTTCTTC
CSLGVVPGHEQFF
>TRBV3-1/TRBV3-2|-|TRBJ1-4|-
TGTGCCAGCAGCCAAGATACGGGGGGCGACGAAAAACTGTTTTTT
CASSQDTGGDEKLFF
>TRBV5-4|-|TRBJ1-1|-
TGTGCCAGCAGCTTGGATCCGGGAGGGGACACTGAAGCTTTCTTT
CASSLDPGGDTEAFF
>TRBV19|TRBD1|TRBJ1-5|-
TGTGCCAGTAGTGGGACAGGGGCCAATCAGCCCCAGCATTTT
CASSGTGANQPQHF
>TRBV28|TRBD2|TRBJ2-7|-
TGTGCCAGCAGGAGCGGGGGGGCCCACGAGCAGTACTTC
CASRSGGAHEQYF
>TRBV28|TRBD1|TRBJ2-7|once
TGTGCCAGCAGTACAATACAGGGGACAGGGCTCCCTCACGAGCAGTACTTC
CASSTIQGTGLPHEQYF
>TRBV5-1|TRBD1|TRBJ2-3|-
TGCGCCAGCAAACAGGGGGCCCGAAGCACAGATACGCAGTATTTT
CASKQGARSTDTQYF
>TRBV7-9|TRBD1|TRBJ2-1|-
TGTGCCAGCAGCACAGCCCGGGACAGGGACTACAATGAGCAGTTCTTC
CASSTARDRDYNEQFF
>TRBV29-1|-|TRBJ1-2|-
TGCAGCGTTTTACAGGATGGCTATGGCTACACCTTC
CSVLQDGYGYTF
>TRBV5-1|-|TRBJ1-1|-
TGCGCCAGCGGGATTGGACAGTGGGGCATCGCTGAAGCTTTCTTT
CASGIGQWGIAEAFF
>TRBV3-1/TRBV3-2|TRBD2|TRBJ2-1|-
TGTGCCAGCAGCCCTAACAGCGGGGGGTTCTACAATGAGCAGTTCTTC
CASSPNSGGFYNEQFF
>TRBV7-9|-|TRBJ2-2|once
TGTGCCAACCCATTGGGCAGGGCGAAGAACACCGGGGAGCTGTTTTTT
CANPLGRAKNTGELFF
>TRBV30|-|TRBJ1-3|-
TGTGCCTGGGAATATCCCGACAGGCTATGGGGATCTAACACCATATATTTT
CAWEYPDRLWGSNTIYF
>TRBV13|-|TRBJ1-6|-
TGTGCCAGCAGTCTTCAGCCGGGACAATTTAATTCACCCCTCCACTTT
CASSLQPGQFNSPLHF
>TRBV12-3/TRBV12-4|-|TRBJ2-3|-
TGTGCCAGCAGCACCCCCGGGACAGATACGCAGTATTTT
CASSTPGTDTQYF
>TRBV7-8|TRBD1|TRBJ2-7|-
TGTGCCAGCAGCCCTAGCGCCGGGACAGGGTATGGATGGACTATTGTCTACGAGCAGTACTTC
CASSPSAGTGYGWTIVYEQYF
>TRBV4-1|TRBD2|TRBJ2-7|-
TGCGCCAGCAGCCAAGATCTTATAGCGGGAGCAATCGAGCAGTACTTC
CASSQDLIAGAIEQYF
>TRBV15|TRBD1|TRBJ1-5|-
TGTGCCACCAGCAGAGTTGAGGGACAGAATCAGCCCCAGCATTTT
CATSRVEGQNQPQHF
>TRBV7-8|-|TRBJ1-1|-
TGTGCCAGCAGCTATTCTAGGAACACTGAAGCTTTCTTT
CASSYSRNTEAFF
>TRBV23-1|TRBD2|TRBJ2-5|-
TGCGCCAGCAGTCAATCAGGGGCGGGACTAGCGGGGGTCGAGACCCAGTACTTC
CASSQSGAGLAGVETQYF
>TRBV6-2/TRBV6-3|TRBD2|TRBJ2-5|-
TGTGCCAGCAGTTACCCGGGGGGTAGCGGCCTTCGGGAGACCCAGTACTTC
CASSYPGGSGLRETQYF
>TRBV4-1|TRBD2|TRBJ2-7|-
TGCGCCAGCAGCCAAGACGGGACTACTACGAGGGAGCAGTACTTC
CASSQDGTTTREQYF
>TRBV4-1|-|TRBJ2-6|-
TGCGCCAGCAGCCAAGTATCTGGGGCCAACGTCCTGACTTTC
CASSQVSGANVLTF
>TRBV6-5|TRBD2|TRBJ2-5|-
TGTGCCAGCAGTTTGGCGGGAGGGAGAGAGACCCAGTACTTC
CASSLAGGRETQYF